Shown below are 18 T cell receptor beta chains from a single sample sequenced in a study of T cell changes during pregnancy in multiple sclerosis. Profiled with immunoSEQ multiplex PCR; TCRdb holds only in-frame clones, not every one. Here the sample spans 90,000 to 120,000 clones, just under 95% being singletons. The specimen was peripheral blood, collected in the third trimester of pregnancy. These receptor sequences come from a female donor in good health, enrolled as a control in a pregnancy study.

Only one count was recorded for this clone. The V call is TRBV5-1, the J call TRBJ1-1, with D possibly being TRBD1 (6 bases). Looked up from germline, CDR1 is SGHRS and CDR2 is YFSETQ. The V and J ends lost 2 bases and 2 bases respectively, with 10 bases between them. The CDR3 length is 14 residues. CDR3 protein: CASSLRTANTEAFF. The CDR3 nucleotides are TGCGCCAGCAGCTTAAGGACAGCAAACACTGAAGCTTTCTTT.

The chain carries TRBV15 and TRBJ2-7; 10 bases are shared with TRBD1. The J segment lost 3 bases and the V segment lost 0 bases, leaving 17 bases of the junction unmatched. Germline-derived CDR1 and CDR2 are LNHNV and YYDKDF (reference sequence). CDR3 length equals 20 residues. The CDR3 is CATSRDVGGQGTMYSYEQYF. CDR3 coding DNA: TGTGCCACCAGCAGAGACGTCGGGGGACAGGGGACCATGTACAGCTACGAGCAGTACTTC.

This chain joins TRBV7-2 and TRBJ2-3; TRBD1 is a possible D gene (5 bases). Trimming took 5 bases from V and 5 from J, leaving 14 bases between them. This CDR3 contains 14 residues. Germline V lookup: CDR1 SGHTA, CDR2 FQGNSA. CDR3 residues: CASSPDLGEDTQYF. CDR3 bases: TGTGCCAGCAGCCCAGACCTAGGGGAAGATACGCAGTATTTT.

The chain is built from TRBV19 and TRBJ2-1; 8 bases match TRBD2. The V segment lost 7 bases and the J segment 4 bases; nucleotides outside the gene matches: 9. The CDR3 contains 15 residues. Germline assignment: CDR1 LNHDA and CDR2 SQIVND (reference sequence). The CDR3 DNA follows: TGTGCCAGTAAGGACGGGCGGGGGGTATACAATGAGCAGTTCTTC. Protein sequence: CASKDGRGVYNEQFF.

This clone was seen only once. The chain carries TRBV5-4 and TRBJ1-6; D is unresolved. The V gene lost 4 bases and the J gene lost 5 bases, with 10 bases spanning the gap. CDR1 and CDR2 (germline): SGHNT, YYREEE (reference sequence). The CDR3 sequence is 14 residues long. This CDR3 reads CASSRTGNNSPLHF. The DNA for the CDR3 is TGTGCCAGCAGCCGAACGGGGAATAATTCACCCCTCCACTTT.

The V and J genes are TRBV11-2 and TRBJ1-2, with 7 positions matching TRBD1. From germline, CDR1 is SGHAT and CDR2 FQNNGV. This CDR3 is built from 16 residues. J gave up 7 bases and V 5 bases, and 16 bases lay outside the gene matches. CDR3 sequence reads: CASSRPGQLSFRGYTF. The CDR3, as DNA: TGTGCCAGCAGCCGCCCGGGACAGCTTTCTTTCCGTGGCTACACCTTC.

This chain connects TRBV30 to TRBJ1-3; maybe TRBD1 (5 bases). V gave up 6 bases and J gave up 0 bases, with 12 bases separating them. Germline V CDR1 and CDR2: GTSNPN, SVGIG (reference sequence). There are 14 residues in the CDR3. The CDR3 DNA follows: TGTGCCTGTTCGCAGGGTCGCTCTGGAAACACCATATATTTT. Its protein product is CACSQGRSGNTIYF.

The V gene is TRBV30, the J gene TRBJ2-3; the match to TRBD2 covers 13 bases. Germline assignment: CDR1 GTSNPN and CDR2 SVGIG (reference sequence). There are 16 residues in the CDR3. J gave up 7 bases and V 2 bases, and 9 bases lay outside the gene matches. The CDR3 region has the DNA TGTGCCTGGAGTAAATTTTCGGGACTAGCGGGAAATACGCAGTATTTT. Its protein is CAWSKFSGLAGNTQYF.

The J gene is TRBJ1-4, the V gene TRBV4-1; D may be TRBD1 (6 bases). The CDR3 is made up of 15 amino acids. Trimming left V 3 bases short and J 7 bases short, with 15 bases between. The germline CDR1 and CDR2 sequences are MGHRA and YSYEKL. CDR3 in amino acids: CASSHPGGASEKLFF. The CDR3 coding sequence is TGCGCCAGCAGCCACCCTGGGGGGGCCAGTGAAAAACTGTTTTTT.

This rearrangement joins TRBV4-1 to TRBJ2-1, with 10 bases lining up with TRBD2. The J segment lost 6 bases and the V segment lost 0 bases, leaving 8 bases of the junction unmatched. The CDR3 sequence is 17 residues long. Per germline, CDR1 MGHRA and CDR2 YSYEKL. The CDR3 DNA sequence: TGCGCCAGCAGCCAAGATCGAGCGGGGGGGCTGCTCAATGAGCAGTTCTTC. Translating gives CASSQDRAGGLLNEQFF.

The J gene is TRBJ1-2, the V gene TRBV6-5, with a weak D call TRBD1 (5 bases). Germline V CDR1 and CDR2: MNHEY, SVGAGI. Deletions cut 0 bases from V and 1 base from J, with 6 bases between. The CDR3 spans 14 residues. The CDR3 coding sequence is TGTGCCAGCAGTTACTCGGACATTAACTATGGCTACACCTTC. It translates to CASSYSDINYGYTF.

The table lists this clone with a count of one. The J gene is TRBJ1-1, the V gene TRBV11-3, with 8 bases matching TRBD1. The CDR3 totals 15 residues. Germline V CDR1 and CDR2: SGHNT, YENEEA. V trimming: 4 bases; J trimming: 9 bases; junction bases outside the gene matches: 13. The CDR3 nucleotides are TGTGCCAGCAGCTCCAGGACAGGGTTTAATATTAAAGCTTTCTTT. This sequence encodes CASSSRTGFNIKAFF.

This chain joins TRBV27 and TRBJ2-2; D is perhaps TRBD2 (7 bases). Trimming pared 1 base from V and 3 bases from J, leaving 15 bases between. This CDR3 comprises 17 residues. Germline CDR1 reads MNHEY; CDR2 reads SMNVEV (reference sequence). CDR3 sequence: CASSLFPGDYYTGELFF. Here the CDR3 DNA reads TGTGCCAGCAGTTTATTTCCAGGGGACTACTACACCGGGGAGCTGTTTTTT.

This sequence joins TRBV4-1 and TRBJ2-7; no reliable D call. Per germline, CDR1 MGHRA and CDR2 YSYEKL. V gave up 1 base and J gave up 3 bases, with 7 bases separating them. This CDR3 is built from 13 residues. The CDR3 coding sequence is TGCGCCAGCAGCCAAGCCGTTATCTACGAGCAGTACTTC. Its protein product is CASSQAVIYEQYF.

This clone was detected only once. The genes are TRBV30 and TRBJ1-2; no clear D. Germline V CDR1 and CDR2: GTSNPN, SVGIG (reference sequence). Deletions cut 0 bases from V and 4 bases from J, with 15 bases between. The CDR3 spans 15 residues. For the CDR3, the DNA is TGTGCCTGGAGTGTAGATGGCAGAGCGGGCTATGGCTACACCTTC. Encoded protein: CAWSVDGRAGYGYTF.

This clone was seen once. CDR3 in DNA: TGTGCCAGCAGCTTTGACTATGGAAACACCATATATTTT. Amino acid sequence: CASSFDYGNTIYF. The rearrangement links TRBV7-9 to TRBJ1-3; D remains unclear. Germline-derived CDR1 and CDR2 are SEHNR and FQNEAQ (reference sequence). V lost 3 bases and J 3 bases, leaving 6 bases between the germline ends. The CDR3 contains 13 residues.

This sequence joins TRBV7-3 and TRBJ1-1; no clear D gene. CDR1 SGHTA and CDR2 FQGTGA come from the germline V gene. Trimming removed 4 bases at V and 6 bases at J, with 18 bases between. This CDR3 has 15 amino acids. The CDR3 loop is CASSSKGGSFSEAFF. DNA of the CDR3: TGTGCCAGCAGCTCAAAAGGCGGGTCATTCTCTGAAGCTTTCTTT.

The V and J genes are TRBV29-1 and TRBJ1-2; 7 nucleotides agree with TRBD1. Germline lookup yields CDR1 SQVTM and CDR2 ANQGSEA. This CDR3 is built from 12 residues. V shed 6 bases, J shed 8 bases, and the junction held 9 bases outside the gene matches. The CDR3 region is CSVGQRSIGYTF. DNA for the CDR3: TGCAGCGTGGGACAGAGGTCTATCGGCTACACCTTC.